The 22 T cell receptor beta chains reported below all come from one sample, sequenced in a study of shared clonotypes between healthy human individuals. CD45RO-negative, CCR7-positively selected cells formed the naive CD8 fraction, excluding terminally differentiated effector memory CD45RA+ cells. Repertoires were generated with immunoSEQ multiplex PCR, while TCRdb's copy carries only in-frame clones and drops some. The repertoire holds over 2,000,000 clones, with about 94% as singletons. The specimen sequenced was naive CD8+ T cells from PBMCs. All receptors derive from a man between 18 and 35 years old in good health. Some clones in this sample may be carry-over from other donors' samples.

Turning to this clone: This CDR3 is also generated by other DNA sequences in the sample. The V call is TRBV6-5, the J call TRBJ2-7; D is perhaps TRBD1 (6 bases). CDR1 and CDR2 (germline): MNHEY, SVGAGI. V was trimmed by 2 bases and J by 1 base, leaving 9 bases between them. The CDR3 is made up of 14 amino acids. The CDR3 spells CASSYEQGSYEQYF. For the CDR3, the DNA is TGTGCCAGCAGTTACGAACAGGGTTCCTACGAGCAGTACTTC.

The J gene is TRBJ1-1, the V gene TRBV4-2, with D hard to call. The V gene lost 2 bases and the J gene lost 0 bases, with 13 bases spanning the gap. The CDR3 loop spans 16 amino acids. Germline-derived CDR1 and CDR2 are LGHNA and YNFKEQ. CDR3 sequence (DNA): TGTGCCAGCAGCCAAACAGACACCTACTTGAACACTGAAGCTTTCTTT. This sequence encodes CASSQTDTYLNTEAFF.

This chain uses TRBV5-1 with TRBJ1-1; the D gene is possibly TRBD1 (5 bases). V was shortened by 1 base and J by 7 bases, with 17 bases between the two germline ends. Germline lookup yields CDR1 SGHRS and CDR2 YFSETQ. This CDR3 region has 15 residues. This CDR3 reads CASSLSQGGRDEAFF. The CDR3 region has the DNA TGCGCCAGCAGCTTGTCCCAGGGAGGTAGAGATGAAGCTTTCTTT.

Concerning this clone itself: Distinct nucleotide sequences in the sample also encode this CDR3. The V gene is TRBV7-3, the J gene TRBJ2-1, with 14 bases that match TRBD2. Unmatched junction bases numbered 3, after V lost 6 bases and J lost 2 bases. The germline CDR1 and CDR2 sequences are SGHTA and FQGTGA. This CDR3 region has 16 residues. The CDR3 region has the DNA TGTGCCAGCAGTTCGGGACTAGCGGGAGCCTACAATGAGCAGTTCTTC. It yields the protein CASSSGLAGAYNEQFF. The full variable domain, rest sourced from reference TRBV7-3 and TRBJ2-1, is GAGVSQTPSNKVTEKGKYVELRCDPISGHTALYWYRQSLGQGPEFLIYFQGTGAADDSGLPNDRFFAVRPEGSVSTLKIQRTERGDSAVYLCASSSGLAGAYNEQFFGPGTRLTVL.

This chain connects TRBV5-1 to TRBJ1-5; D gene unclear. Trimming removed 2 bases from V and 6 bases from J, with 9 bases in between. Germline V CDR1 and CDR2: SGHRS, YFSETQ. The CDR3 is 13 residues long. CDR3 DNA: TGCGCCAGCAGCTTAAATTCAGGTCAGCCCCAGCATTTT. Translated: CASSLNSGQPQHF.

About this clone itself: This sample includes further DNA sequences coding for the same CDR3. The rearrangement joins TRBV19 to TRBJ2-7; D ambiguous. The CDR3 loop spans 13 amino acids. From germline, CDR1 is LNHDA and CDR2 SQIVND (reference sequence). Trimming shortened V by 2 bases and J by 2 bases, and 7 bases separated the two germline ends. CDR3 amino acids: CASSISPTYEQYF. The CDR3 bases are TGTGCCAGTAGTATATCACCTACCTACGAGCAGTACTTC.

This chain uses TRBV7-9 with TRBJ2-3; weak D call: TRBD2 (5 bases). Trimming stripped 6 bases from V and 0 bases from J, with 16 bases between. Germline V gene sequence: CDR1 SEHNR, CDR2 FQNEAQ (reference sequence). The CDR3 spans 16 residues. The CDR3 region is CASRGWEPESTDTQYF. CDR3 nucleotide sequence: TGTGCCAGCAGGGGTTGGGAGCCCGAGAGCACAGATACGCAGTATTTT.

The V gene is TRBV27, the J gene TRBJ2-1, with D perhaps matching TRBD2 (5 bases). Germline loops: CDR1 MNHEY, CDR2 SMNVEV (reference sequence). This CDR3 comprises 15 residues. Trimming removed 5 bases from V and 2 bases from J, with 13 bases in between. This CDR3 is CASSAGEFAYNEQFF. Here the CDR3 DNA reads TGTGCCAGCAGTGCTGGGGAGTTCGCCTACAATGAGCAGTTCTTC.

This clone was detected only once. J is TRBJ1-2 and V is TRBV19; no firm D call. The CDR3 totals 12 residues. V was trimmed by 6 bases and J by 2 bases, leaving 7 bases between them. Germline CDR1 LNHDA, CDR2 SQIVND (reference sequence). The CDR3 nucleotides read TGTGCCAGTAGAACAGCAAACTATGGCTACACCTTC. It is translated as CASRTANYGYTF.

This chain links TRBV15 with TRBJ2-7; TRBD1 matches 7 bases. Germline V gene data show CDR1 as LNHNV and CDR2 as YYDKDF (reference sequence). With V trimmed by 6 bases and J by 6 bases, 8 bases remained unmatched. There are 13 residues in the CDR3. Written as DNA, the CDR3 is TGTGCCACCAGGAAAGAGGACAGGCCCGAGCAGTACTTC. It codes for CATRKEDRPEQYF.

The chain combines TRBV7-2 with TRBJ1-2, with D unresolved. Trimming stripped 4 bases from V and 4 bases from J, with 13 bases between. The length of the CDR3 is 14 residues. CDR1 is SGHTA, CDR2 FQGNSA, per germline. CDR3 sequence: CASSSRVQPYGYTF. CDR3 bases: TGTGCCAGCAGCTCTAGGGTACAGCCCTATGGCTACACCTTC.

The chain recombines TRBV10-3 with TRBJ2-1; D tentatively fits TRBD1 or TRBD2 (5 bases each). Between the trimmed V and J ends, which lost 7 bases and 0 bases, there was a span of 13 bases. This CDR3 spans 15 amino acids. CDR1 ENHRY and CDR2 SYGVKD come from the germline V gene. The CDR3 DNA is TGTGCCATCAAAGGGACCCCGAGCTCCTACAATGAGCAGTTCTTC. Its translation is CAIKGTPSSYNEQFF.

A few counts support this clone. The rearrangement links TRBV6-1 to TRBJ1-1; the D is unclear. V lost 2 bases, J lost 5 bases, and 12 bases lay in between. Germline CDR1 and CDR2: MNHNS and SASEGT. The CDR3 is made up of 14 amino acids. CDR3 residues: CASSEWVGRTEAFF. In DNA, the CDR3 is TGTGCCAGCAGTGAATGGGTCGGGAGAACTGAAGCTTTCTTT.

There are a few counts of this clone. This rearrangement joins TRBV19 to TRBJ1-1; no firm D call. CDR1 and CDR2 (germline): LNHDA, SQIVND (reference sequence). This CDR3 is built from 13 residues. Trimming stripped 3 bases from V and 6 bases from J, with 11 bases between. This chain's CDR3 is CASSISRTSEAFF. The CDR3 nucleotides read TGTGCCAGTAGTATCTCCCGGACGTCTGAAGCTTTCTTT. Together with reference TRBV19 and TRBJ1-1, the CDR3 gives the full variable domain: DGGITQSPKYLFRKEGQNVTLSCEQNLNHDAMYWYRQDPGQGLRLIYYSQIVNDFQKGDIAEGYSVSREKKESFPLTVTSAQKNPTAFYLCASSISRTSEAFFGQGTRLTVV.

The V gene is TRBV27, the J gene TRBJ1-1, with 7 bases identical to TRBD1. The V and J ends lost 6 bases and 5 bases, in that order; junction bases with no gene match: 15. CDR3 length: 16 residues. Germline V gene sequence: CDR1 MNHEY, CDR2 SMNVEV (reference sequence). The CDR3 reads CASRTNSGDRDTEAFF. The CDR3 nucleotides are TGTGCCAGCAGGACCAATTCTGGAGACAGGGATACTGAAGCTTTCTTT.

The CDR3 is CASSFKGDSEAFF. CDR3 in DNA: TGTGCCAGCAGTTTTAAGGGGGACAGTGAAGCTTTCTTT. The chain combines TRBV28 with TRBJ1-1; 7 bases fit TRBD1. This CDR3 region has 13 residues. Trimming removed 3 bases from V and 7 bases from J; junction bases left unmatched: 5. CDR1 and CDR2 (germline): MDHEN, SYDVKM.

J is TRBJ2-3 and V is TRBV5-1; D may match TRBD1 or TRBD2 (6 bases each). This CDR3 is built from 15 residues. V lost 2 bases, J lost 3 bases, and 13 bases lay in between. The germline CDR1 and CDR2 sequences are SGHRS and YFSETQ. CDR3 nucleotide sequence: TGCGCCAGCAGCTTTGTTGGGGGGCGTACAGATACGCAGTATTTT. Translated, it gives CASSFVGGRTDTQYF.

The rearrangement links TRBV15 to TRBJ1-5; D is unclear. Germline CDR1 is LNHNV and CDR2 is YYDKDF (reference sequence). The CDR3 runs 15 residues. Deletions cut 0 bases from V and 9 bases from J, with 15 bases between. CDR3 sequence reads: CATSRDKTLTPPQHF. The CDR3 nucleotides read TGTGCCACCAGCAGAGATAAGACTCTAACGCCGCCCCAGCATTTT.

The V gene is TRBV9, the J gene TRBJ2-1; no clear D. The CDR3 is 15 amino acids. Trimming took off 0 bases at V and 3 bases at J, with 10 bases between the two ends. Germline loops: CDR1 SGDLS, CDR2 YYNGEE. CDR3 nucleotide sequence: TGTGCCAGCAGCGTAGATGGGTCCCTCTACAATGAGCAGTTCTTC. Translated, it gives CASSVDGSLYNEQFF.

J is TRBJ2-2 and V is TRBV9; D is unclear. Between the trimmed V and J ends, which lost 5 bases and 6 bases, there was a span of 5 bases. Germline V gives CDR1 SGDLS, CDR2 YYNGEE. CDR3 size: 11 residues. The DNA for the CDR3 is TGTGCCAGCAGGTTCCCCGGGGAGCTGTTTTTT. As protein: CASRFPGELFF. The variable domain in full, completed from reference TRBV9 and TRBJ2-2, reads DSGVTQTPKHLITATGQRVTLRCSPRSGDLSVYWYQQSLDQGLQFLIQYYNGEERAKGNILERFSAQQFPDLHSELNLSSLELGDSALYFCASRFPGELFFGEGSRLTVL.

The CDR3 sequence is CASSVGLAVYSYEQYF. The CDR3 DNA follows: TGTGCCAGCAGCGTAGGACTAGCGGTTTACTCCTACGAGCAGTACTTC. The J gene is TRBJ2-7, the V gene TRBV9, with TRBD2 matching 9 bases. Germline V gene sequence: CDR1 SGDLS, CDR2 YYNGEE. J lost 0 bases, V lost 0 bases, and 4 bases had no gene match. This CDR3 comprises 16 residues.

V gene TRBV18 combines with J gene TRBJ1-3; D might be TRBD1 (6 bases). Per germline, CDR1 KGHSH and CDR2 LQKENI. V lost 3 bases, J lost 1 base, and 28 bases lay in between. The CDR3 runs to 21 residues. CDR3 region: CASSPRTAELAWGNSGNTIYF. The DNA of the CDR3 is TGTGCCAGCTCACCTAGGACAGCTGAATTGGCCTGGGGGAATTCTGGAAACACCATATATTTT.